This TCR beta chain appears in the sequencing data of a study of blood T cell repertoires in COVID-19. Methods used by the authors: Estimation of nucleated cell counts was performed using reference gene primer amplification. Only in-frame clones appear in the TCRdb table, and some are missing; sequencing was by immunoSEQ multiplex PCR. V and J calls and clone size are as listed in that table; D and trimming were resolved from the DNA. The sample lists about 48,000 clones, around 84% occurring once. Germline CDR1 is SGHDT and CDR2 is YYEEEE. There are 12 residues in the CDR3. The V gene lost 0 bases and the J gene lost 11 bases, with 11 bases spanning the gap.

This chain uses TRBV5-6 with TRBJ1-1, with unresolved D. The TCR comes from a woman of 80 years or more with COVID-19, enrolled during active disease. The sequenced sample was peripheral blood. CDR3 sequence: CASSLGGGKAFF. DNA of the CDR3: TGTGCCAGCAGCTTGGGTGGAGGGAAGGCTTTCTTT.